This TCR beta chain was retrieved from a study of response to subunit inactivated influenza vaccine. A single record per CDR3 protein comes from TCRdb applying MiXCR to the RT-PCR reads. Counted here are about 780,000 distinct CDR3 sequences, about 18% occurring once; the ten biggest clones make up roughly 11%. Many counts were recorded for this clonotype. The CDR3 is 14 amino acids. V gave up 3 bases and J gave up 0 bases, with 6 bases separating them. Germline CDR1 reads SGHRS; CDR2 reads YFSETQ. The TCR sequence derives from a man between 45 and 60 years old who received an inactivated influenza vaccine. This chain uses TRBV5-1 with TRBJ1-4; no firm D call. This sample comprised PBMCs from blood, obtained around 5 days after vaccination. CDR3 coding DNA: TGCGCCAGCAGCTCTACTTCAACTAATGAAAAACTGTTTTTT. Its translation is CASSSTSTNEKLFF.